The 28 T cell receptor beta chains below were found in one sample sequenced in a study of cytomegalovirus exposure and HLA in healthy donors. TCRdb's table, derived via immunoSEQ multiplex PCR, lists solely in-frame clones and lacks some. Of tens of thousands of clones listed, 80% to 95% were seen once; the top ten hold approximately 5.3%. Sequenced material: PBMCs. Receptors were obtained from a young man in good health and CMV-seropositive.

This chain joins TRBV6-5 and TRBJ2-7; 7 bases align to TRBD2. Germline trimming cut 8 bases from V and 5 bases from J; bases unmatched to any gene: 9. This CDR3 spans 13 amino acids. Germline CDR1 MNHEY, CDR2 SVGAGI. CDR3 sequence: CASLVRGTDEQYF. The CDR3 region has the DNA TGTGCCAGCCTTGTGCGGGGGACGGACGAGCAGTACTTC.

The genes are TRBV10-1 and TRBJ2-7, with 9 bases aligning to TRBD2. Germline V lookup: CDR1 WNHNN, CDR2 SYGVQD (reference sequence). The trim removed 0 bases at V and 3 bases at J, leaving 3 bases unmatched. This CDR3 has 15 residues. The DNA of the CDR3 is TGCGCCAGCAGTGAGTCGCGGGAGGGGGTCTACGAGCAGTACTTC. It specifies CASSESREGVYEQYF.

This chain uses TRBV30 with TRBJ1-2; TRBD1 might be the D (6 bases). The V end lost 2 bases, the J end lost 12 bases, and 19 bases lay between the germline ends. Germline CDR1 reads GTSNPN; CDR2 reads SVGIG (reference sequence). This CDR3 region has 13 residues. The CDR3, as DNA: TGTGCCTGGAGTTCTATATCGGACAGCGCCAACACCTTC. Translation gives CAWSSISDSANTF.

CDR3 nucleotide sequence: TGTGCCAGCAGCTTAGTAGGGGACGGTGTAGCGGGAGGCCGCCAGTTCTTC. Its protein product is CASSLVGDGVAGGRQFF. V and J are TRBV7-2 and TRBJ2-1; TRBD2 aligns across 10 bases. V was clipped by 1 base and J by 13 bases; unmatched bases: 16. There are 17 residues in the CDR3. CDR1 and CDR2 (germline): SGHTA, FQGNSA.

This chain connects TRBV28 to TRBJ2-7, with 8 bases aligning to TRBD2. Germline trimming cut 3 bases from V and 3 bases from J; bases unmatched to any gene: 10. The germline V gene has CDR1 MDHEN and CDR2 SYDVKM. The CDR3 consists of 16 residues. The CDR3 here is CASSLRTSGAFYEQYF. CDR3 bases: TGTGCCAGCAGTTTGCGAACTAGCGGAGCCTTCTACGAGCAGTACTTC. Combining the CDR3 with reference TRBV28 and TRBJ2-7 gives the whole variable domain DVKVTQSSRYLVKRTGEKVFLECVQDMDHENMFWYRQDPGLGLRLIYFSYDVKMKEKGDIPEGYSVSREKKERFSLILESASTNQTSMYLCASSLRTSGAFYEQYFGPGTRLTVT.

The chain is built from TRBV19 and TRBJ1-1; D is undetermined. Germline values: CDR1 LNHDA, CDR2 SQIVND (reference sequence). CDR3 length: 14 amino acids. Trimming removed 3 bases at V and 2 bases at J, with 10 bases between. The chain's CDR3 is CASSMKAGNTEAFF. The CDR3 DNA reads as TGTGCCAGTAGTATGAAAGCAGGTAACACTGAAGCTTTCTTT. The variable domain in full, completed from reference TRBV19 and TRBJ1-1, reads DGGITQSPKYLFRKEGQNVTLSCEQNLNHDAMYWYRQDPGQGLRLIYYSQIVNDFQKGDIAEGYSVSREKKESFPLTVTSAQKNPTAFYLCASSMKAGNTEAFFGQGTRLTVV.

This sequence joins TRBV6-5 and TRBJ1-1; D may be TRBD1 (5 bases). Germline-derived CDR1 and CDR2 are MNHEY and SVGAGI. V was trimmed by 4 bases and J by 6 bases, leaving 15 bases between them. The CDR3 extends over 14 amino acids. The DNA of the CDR3 is TGTGCCAGCAGTTCAGGGATAAGTATTGCTGAAGCTTTCTTT. The encoded protein is CASSSGISIAEAFF.

The chain combines TRBV5-1 with TRBJ2-2, with D perhaps matching TRBD1 (6 bases). In germline, CDR1 is SGHRS, CDR2 YFSETQ. V was trimmed by 4 bases and J by 2 bases, leaving 21 bases between them. The CDR3 consists of 18 residues. The CDR3 bases are TGCGCCAGCAGCCTTCACGTCTCACAGGGATTTAACACCGGGGAGCTGTTTTTT. The encoded protein is CASSLHVSQGFNTGELFF.

This clone was seen a single time. V gene TRBV29-1 combines with J gene TRBJ2-1, with 12 bases that match TRBD2. Germline V gives CDR1 SQVTM, CDR2 ANQGSEA. This CDR3 is 15 amino acids long. J lost 3 bases, V lost 6 bases, and 6 bases had no gene match. This chain's CDR3 is CSVVLAGGIYNEQFF. CDR3 bases: TGCAGCGTCGTACTAGCGGGAGGCATCTACAATGAGCAGTTCTTC.

The chain uses TRBV21-1 and TRBJ1-4; no DNA check was done on the table's D call, TRBD1. TRBV21-1 is annotated as a pseudogene. The CDR3 extends over 14 amino acids. The CDR3 sequence is CARTGGFGNEKLFF. CDR3 sequence (DNA): TGTGCCAGGACAGGGGGCTTTGGTAATGAAAAACTGTTTTTT.

J is TRBJ1-4 and V is TRBV7-2; TRBD1 might be the D (6 bases). Germline V gene lookup returns CDR1 SGHTA and CDR2 FQGNSA. V lost 5 bases and J lost 2, with 12 bases in between. The CDR3 runs 15 residues. For the CDR3, the DNA is TGTGCCAGCAGCCCTACAGGGCACACTAATGAAAAACTGTTTTTT. Translated: CASSPTGHTNEKLFF.

The V and J genes are TRBV25-1 and TRBJ2-5, with TRBD2 identical over 8 bases. Germline-derived CDR1 and CDR2 are MGHDK and SYGVNS. The CDR3 spans 15 residues. Trimming removed 5 bases from V and 4 bases from J; junction bases left unmatched: 9. CDR3 region: CASSPSGGPTETQYF. Here the CDR3 DNA reads TGTGCCAGCAGTCCCTCGGGAGGGCCGACAGAGACCCAGTACTTC.

The rearrangement uses TRBV5-4 and TRBJ2-1; D may be TRBD2 (6 bases). Germline lookup yields CDR1 SGHNT and CDR2 YYREEE (reference sequence). V was shortened by 4 bases and J by 7 bases, with 21 bases between the two germline ends. This CDR3 comprises 16 residues. The CDR3 is CASSTAATPGDNEQFF. CDR3 DNA: TGTGCCAGCAGCACCGCAGCGACCCCGGGGGATAATGAGCAGTTCTTC. Drawing the rest from reference TRBV5-4 and TRBJ2-1, the complete variable domain is ETGVTQSPTHLIKTRGQQVTLRCSSQSGHNTVSWYQQALGQGPQFIFQYYREEENGRGNFPPRFSGLQFPNYSSELNVNALELDDSALYLCASSTAATPGDNEQFFGPGTRLTVL.

The chain uses TRBV28 and TRBJ1-4; D remains ambiguous. There are 13 residues in the CDR3. Germline lookup yields CDR1 MDHEN and CDR2 SYDVKM. V was trimmed by 11 bases and J by 8 bases, leaving 18 bases between them. CDR3 protein: CALKRGPGEKLFF. CDR3 DNA sequence: TGTGCCCTTAAAAGAGGGCCGGGAGAAAAACTGTTTTTT.

V and J are TRBV2 and TRBJ2-6; 8 bases are shared with TRBD1. The V gene end was trimmed by 8 bases and the J gene end by 8 bases; junction bases not matched to a gene: 8. Germline loops: CDR1 SNHLY, CDR2 FYNNEI. The length of the CDR3 is 14 residues. CDR3 nucleotides: TGTGCCAGCCACCCGACAGGGGCCCCCAACGTCCTGACTTTC. This gives the protein CASHPTGAPNVLTF.

This clone showed up just a few times. This chain joins TRBV9 and TRBJ2-5; D perhaps matches TRBD2 (5 bases). Trimming took off 2 bases at V and 1 base at J, with 9 bases between the two ends. The CDR3 contains 14 residues. Germline CDR1 and CDR2: SGDLS and YYNGEE. This CDR3 is CASSVLEAQETQYF. CDR3 sequence (DNA): TGTGCCAGCAGCGTTCTGGAGGCCCAAGAGACCCAGTACTTC.

The genes are TRBV4-1 and TRBJ1-5; 10 nucleotides agree with TRBD1. Germline V gene sequence: CDR1 MGHRA, CDR2 YSYEKL. This CDR3 has 17 residues. With V trimmed by 2 bases and J by 5 bases, 9 bases remained unmatched. The CDR3 DNA follows: TGCGCCAGCAGCCAAACTTTCCGGGACAGGGGTCATCAGCCCCAGCATTTT. It translates to CASSQTFRDRGHQPQHF.

The genes are TRBV11-2 and TRBJ2-5, with 9 bases identical to TRBD2. After removal of 6 bases from V and 2 bases from J, the junction contained 7 bases not matched to a gene. From germline, CDR1 is SGHAT and CDR2 FQNNGV. The CDR3 extends over 15 amino acids. The CDR3 DNA reads TGTGCCAGCAGGAGTAGCGGGAGAGCGCAAGAGACCCAGTACTTC. Translation gives CASRSSGRAQETQYF.

CDR3 sequence: CASSPKPGHLQETQYF. Written as DNA, the CDR3 is TGTGCCAGCAGTCCTAAGCCGGGACATCTCCAAGAGACCCAGTACTTC. V is TRBV27 and J is TRBJ2-5; maybe TRBD1 (6 bases). Germline lookup yields CDR1 MNHEY and CDR2 SMNVEV (reference sequence). Trimming left V 5 bases short and J 1 base short, with 17 bases between. The CDR3 sequence is 16 residues long.

Only one count was recorded for this clone. The chain combines TRBV30 with TRBJ2-1; D is possibly TRBD2 (5 bases). The CDR3 runs 11 residues. Germline V lookup: CDR1 GTSNPN, CDR2 SVGIG (reference sequence). V shed 8 bases and J shed 3 bases, with 8 bases lying between them. CDR3 loop: CARTSYNEQFF. The CDR3 bases are TGTGCCCGTACTAGCTACAATGAGCAGTTCTTC.

The genes are TRBV10-3 and TRBJ2-7; possibly TRBD1 for D (6 bases). CDR3 length: 13 amino acids. Germline V CDR1 and CDR2: ENHRY, SYGVKD. The V end was cut by 10 bases, the J end by 5 bases, with 18 bases between. CDR3 DNA sequence: TGTGCCACCCGGAAGACAGGTTCCCACGAGCAGTACTTC. It specifies CATRKTGSHEQYF.

V usage is TRBV30 and J usage is TRBJ1-3; TRBD1 might be the D (5 bases). The CDR3 is 15 amino acids. The germline gives CDR1 GTSNPN, CDR2 SVGIG (reference sequence). V lost 4 bases and J lost 4, with 17 bases in between. The CDR3 here is CAWTRTGTLGNTIYF. CDR3 sequence (DNA): TGTGCCTGGACCCGGACCGGGACTCTCGGAAACACCATATATTTT.

This clone was recorded a few times. The CDR3 sequence: CASSRTSGSDEQYF. CDR3 DNA: TGTGCCAGCAGTCGGACTAGCGGGAGCGACGAGCAGTACTTC. The rearrangement joins TRBV6-4 to TRBJ2-7, with 13 positions matching TRBD2. CDR1 and CDR2 (germline): MRHNA, SNTAGT. V was pared by 5 bases and J by 5 bases, with 3 bases of the junction left unmatched. This CDR3 comprises 14 residues.

CDR3 nucleotides: TGTGCCAGCAGCTACAGGGGAGCTAACTATGGCTACACCTTC. Translated, it gives CASSYRGANYGYTF. The chain uses TRBV7-9 and TRBJ1-2; 7 positions agree with TRBD1. Germline loops: CDR1 SEHNR, CDR2 FQNEAQ (reference sequence). The CDR3 runs to 14 residues. J lost 0 bases, V lost 4 bases, and 2 bases had no gene match.

The chain combines TRBV6-1 with TRBJ2-7; 11 nucleotides align to TRBD2. Germline loops: CDR1 MNHNS, CDR2 SASEGT. CDR3 length: 18 residues. Trimming took 1 base from V and 1 from J; bases not matched to a gene: 9. Written as DNA, the CDR3 is TGTGCCAGCAGTGAAGGGGTACTAGCGGGAGTGAATTCCTACGAGCAGTACTTC. Its protein product is CASSEGVLAGVNSYEQYF.

The chain joins TRBV5-1 to TRBJ2-2; 7 nucleotides agree with TRBD2. The J segment lost 6 bases and the V segment lost 0 bases, leaving 5 bases of the junction unmatched. From germline, CDR1 is SGHRS and CDR2 YFSETQ. The CDR3 covers 15 residues. The CDR3 DNA reads TGCGCCAGCAGCTTGGCCAAGGGAGGGGCCGGGGAGCTGTTTTTT. The encoded protein is CASSLAKGGAGELFF.

The chain carries TRBV11-3 and TRBJ2-2; D possibly corresponds to TRBD1 (6 bases). V gave up 6 bases and J gave up 4 bases, with 15 bases separating them. The CDR3 runs 15 residues. Per the germline V gene, CDR1 is SGHNT and CDR2 is YENEEA. CDR3 coding DNA: TGTGCCAGCAGTCGAAGGCAGGGGAGCACCGGGGAGCTGTTTTTT. Protein sequence: CASSRRQGSTGELFF.

This clone turned up a few times. The CDR3 protein is CASKKTGSLTYEQYF. The CDR3, as DNA: TGTGCCAGCAAAAAGACAGGTTCATTAACCTACGAGCAGTACTTC. The chain is built from TRBV6-5 and TRBJ2-7; D perhaps matches TRBD1 (6 bases). The V end was cut by 7 bases, the J end by 2 bases, with 18 bases between. Germline-derived CDR1 and CDR2 are MNHEY and SVGAGI. This CDR3 has 15 residues.